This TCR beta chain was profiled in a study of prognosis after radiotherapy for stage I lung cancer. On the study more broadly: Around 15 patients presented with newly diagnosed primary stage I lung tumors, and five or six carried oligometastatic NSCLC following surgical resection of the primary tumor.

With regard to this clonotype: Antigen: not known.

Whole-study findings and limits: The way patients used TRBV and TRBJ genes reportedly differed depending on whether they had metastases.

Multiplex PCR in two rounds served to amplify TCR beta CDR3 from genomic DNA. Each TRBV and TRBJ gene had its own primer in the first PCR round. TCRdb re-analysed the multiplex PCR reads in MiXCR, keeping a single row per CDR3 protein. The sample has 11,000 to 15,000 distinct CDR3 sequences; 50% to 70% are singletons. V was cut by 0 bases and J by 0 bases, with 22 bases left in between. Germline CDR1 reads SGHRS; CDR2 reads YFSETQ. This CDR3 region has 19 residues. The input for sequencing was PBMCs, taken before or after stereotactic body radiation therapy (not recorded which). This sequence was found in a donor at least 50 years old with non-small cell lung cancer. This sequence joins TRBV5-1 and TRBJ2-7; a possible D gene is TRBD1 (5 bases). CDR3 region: CASSLGPGQGRYSSYEQYF. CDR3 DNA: TGCGCCAGCAGCTTGGGCCCCGGCCAGGGCCGATACAGCTCCTACGAGCAGTACTTC. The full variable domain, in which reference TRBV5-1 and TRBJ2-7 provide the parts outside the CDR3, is KAGVTQTPRYLIKTRGQQVTLSCSPISGHRSVSWYQQTPGQGLQFLFEYFSETQRNKGNFPGRFSGRQFSNSRSEMNVSTLELGDSALYLCASSLGPGQGRYSSYEQYFGPGTRLTVT.